A selection of T cell receptor beta chains follows, all from one sample in a study of blood T cell repertoires in COVID-19. Clones were sequenced by immunoSEQ multiplex PCR, and TCRdb holds only the in-frame ones, with some missing. The sample carries more than 200,000 clones, roughly 90% recorded once. The sequenced material came from PBMCs or T cells enriched from blood (not recorded which). Receptor source: a woman in her thirties who had recovered from COVID-19. The conserved cysteine and the conserved F or W are not part of the CDR3 here.

TRBV7-9,ASSLERTVYGYT
TRBV24-1,ATSDRLQGAANYGYT
TRBV9,ASSPSRTGREQF
TRBV6-5,ASRSEGTGYT
TRBV19,ASSSTGGASYEQY
TRBV28,ASTLTGQNEKLF
TRBV4-2,ASSQAVLAGGWYEQY
TRBV5-1,ASSGLQGARPPSGANVLT
TRBV29-1,SVGPGQGNTEAF
TRBV19,ASRGEERGTYEQY
TRBV7-3,ASSHYRDHPDTQY